These 18 T cell receptor beta chains originate from one sample sequenced in a study of a mutant IDH1 vaccine in newly diagnosed glioma. Data came from immunoSEQ multiplex PCR; TCRdb stores just in-frame clones and leaves some out. The sample has about 60,000 clones, about 84% seen once. Time point indicated: week 11, during vaccination. Mutant IDH1 20-mer peptide, at 300 ug, made up each vaccine dose, with topical imiquimod. These receptors are not linked to any known antigen. The sequences come from PBMCs, collected from a glioma patient whose treatment included an IDH1 peptide vaccine. The receptors come from a man between 25 and 39 years old with glioma.

The chain couples TRBV6-5 to TRBJ1-1, with D possibly TRBD1 on 5 matching bases. The V end lost 2 bases, the J end lost 0 bases, and 7 bases lay between the germline ends. Germline CDR1 reads MNHEY; CDR2 reads SVGAGI. The CDR3 totals 14 residues. The CDR3 nucleotides are TGTGCCAGCAGTTACGGGACGGTGAACACTGAAGCTTTCTTT. Its translation: CASSYGTVNTEAFF.

The chain links TRBV5-4 to TRBJ2-7, with 7 bases fitting TRBD2. Trimming removed 4 bases from V and 3 bases from J; junction bases left unmatched: 10. This CDR3 contains 15 residues. Looked up from germline, CDR1 is SGHNT and CDR2 is YYREEE (reference sequence). CDR3 residues: CASSGARGGYYEQYF. CDR3 sequence (DNA): TGTGCCAGCAGCGGCGCCCGCGGGGGTTACTACGAGCAGTACTTC. The full variable domain, completed using reference TRBV5-4 and TRBJ2-7, is ETGVTQSPTHLIKTRGQQVTLRCSSQSGHNTVSWYQQALGQGPQFIFQYYREEENGRGNFPPRFSGLQFPNYSSELNVNALELDDSALYLCASSGARGGYYEQYFGPGTRLTVT.

This rearrangement joins TRBV7-9 to TRBJ2-3; D not resolved. The CDR3 sequence is 17 residues long. Germline CDR1 is SEHNR and CDR2 is FQNEAQ (reference sequence). V was trimmed by 5 bases and J by 1 base, leaving 19 bases between them. The CDR3, as DNA: TGTGCCAGCAGCCCGGTCTTTAATGTGGTAGGCACAGATACGCAGTATTTT. It specifies CASSPVFNVVGTDTQYF.

This clone showed up just once. The chain recombines TRBV2 with TRBJ2-4; 8 bases agree with TRBD2. Germline V CDR1 and CDR2: SNHLY, FYNNEI. The length of the CDR3 is 15 residues. The trim removed 1 base at V and 7 bases at J, leaving 6 bases unmatched. CDR3 in amino acids: CASSEGSGGLNIQYF. For the CDR3, the DNA is TGTGCCAGCAGTGAAGGCAGCGGGGGCTTGAACATTCAGTACTTC.

V usage is TRBV23-1 and J usage is TRBJ1-5; 10 bases are shared with TRBD1. TRBV23-1 is placed among ORFs of uncertain function. V dropped 0 bases and J dropped 0; count of bases not matched to a gene: 11. This CDR3 has 20 amino acids. The CDR3 loop reads CASSQSRNGTGAYSNQPQHF. Written as DNA, the CDR3 is TGCGCCAGCAGTCAATCCCGTAATGGGACAGGGGCGTATAGCAATCAGCCCCAGCATTTT.

V gene TRBV9 combines with J gene TRBJ2-3, with D perhaps TRBD1 (6 bases). The CDR3 has 15 amino acids. Germline values: CDR1 SGDLS, CDR2 YYNGEE. Deletions cut 0 bases from V and 3 bases from J, with 11 bases between. Here the CDR3 reads CASSVGSRGTDTQYF. CDR3 nucleotides: TGTGCCAGCAGCGTAGGGAGCAGGGGAACAGATACGCAGTATTTT.

The chain is built from TRBV19 and TRBJ2-2; tentatively, D is TRBD2 (6 bases). Trimming cost V 4 bases and J 3 bases, with 12 bases left between them. There are 15 residues in the CDR3. Germline CDR1 reads LNHDA; CDR2 reads SQIVND (reference sequence). CDR3: CASSTTGLDTGELFF. CDR3 bases: TGTGCCAGTAGTACGACGGGACTTGACACCGGGGAGCTGTTTTTT.

CDR3 sequence (DNA): TGTGCCAGCAGCTCGATGAGGTCTCCGAGCGGGGGACTATGGGGGGAGCTGTTTTTT. Protein: CASSSMRSPSGGLWGELFF. J is TRBJ2-2 and V is TRBV11-2, with 8 bases lining up with TRBD2. The CDR3 has 19 amino acids. The germline V gene has CDR1 SGHAT and CDR2 FQNNGV. V trimming: 4 bases; J trimming: 8 bases; junction bases outside the gene matches: 21.

This clone was recorded once. The junction does not match germline at one end; this may be a read error. V usage is TRBV7-9 and J usage is TRBJ2-1; 7 bases are shared with TRBD2. Germline CDR1 and CDR2: SEHNR and FQNEAQ (reference sequence). The CDR3 runs to 12 residues. CDR3 DNA sequence: TGTGCCAGCAGCTGGGACTACGATGAGCAGTTCTTC. Protein sequence: CASSWDYDEQFF.

The chain carries TRBV7-2 and TRBJ1-5, with TRBD1 matching over 8 bases. V was pared by 4 bases and J by 4 bases, with 15 bases of the junction left unmatched. In germline, CDR1 is SGHTA, CDR2 FQGNSA. The CDR3 consists of 18 residues. In nucleotides, the CDR3 is TGTGCCAGCAGCTCGGTGACAGGGGCCTTACCACCGAATCAGCCCCAGCATTTT. Its protein is CASSSVTGALPPNQPQHF.

The table lists this clone with a count of one. The CDR3 loop is CASSLMGPRYF. For the CDR3, the DNA is TGTGCCAGCAGCTTAATGGGACCCAGGTACTTC. This rearrangement joins TRBV7-9 to TRBJ2-7; D assignment may be TRBD1 or TRBD2 (5 bases each). Germline-derived CDR1 and CDR2 are SEHNR and FQNEAQ (reference sequence). The length of the CDR3 is 11 residues. V gave up 2 bases and J gave up 12 bases, with 11 bases separating them.

V and J are TRBV6-1 and TRBJ2-3; D might be TRBD2 (6 bases). The CDR3 is 15 residues long. Trimming removed 2 bases from V and 1 base from J, with 10 bases in between. The V gene's germline CDR1 is MNHNS and CDR2 SASEGT. The CDR3 bases are TGTGCCAGCAGTGAACGCGGGAAGGGCACAGATACGCAGTATTTT. Translated, it gives CASSERGKGTDTQYF.

Within the sample, this clone is medium-sized. The chain employs TRBV28 and TRBJ1-5; TRBD1 matches at 8 bases. The trim removed 1 base at V and 5 bases at J, leaving 4 bases unmatched. The germline gives CDR1 MDHEN, CDR2 SYDVKM. The CDR3 consists of 15 residues. DNA for the CDR3: TGTGCCAGCAGTTTATTGAGACAGGGGCATCAGCCCCAGCATTTT. It is translated as CASSLLRQGHQPQHF. The full variable domain, in which reference TRBV28 and TRBJ1-5 provide the parts outside the CDR3, is DVKVTQSSRYLVKRTGEKVFLECVQDMDHENMFWYRQDPGLGLRLIYFSYDVKMKEKGDIPEGYSVSREKKERFSLILESASTNQTSMYLCASSLLRQGHQPQHFGDGTRLSIL.

The chain has TRBV9 and TRBJ2-1; D is uncertain. Germline CDR1 SGDLS, CDR2 YYNGEE. Trimming removed 3 bases at V and 8 bases at J, with 9 bases between. The CDR3 totals 12 residues. CDR3 bases: TGTGCCAGCAGCGAAGACCCACATGAGCAGTTCTTC. It codes for CASSEDPHEQFF.

The table lists this clone with a count of one. The DNA for the CDR3 is TGCAGCGGAAAAGCGGGGGGCACAGATACGCAGTATTTT. It specifies CSGKAGGTDTQYF. This chain joins TRBV29-1 and TRBJ2-3, with 8 nucleotides matching TRBD2. The germline V gene has CDR1 SQVTM and CDR2 ANQGSEA. Trimming removed 7 bases from V and 1 base from J; junction bases left unmatched: 4. This CDR3 has 13 residues.

V is TRBV2 and J is TRBJ2-5; the D gene is possibly TRBD2 (6 bases). This CDR3 comprises 17 residues. With 6 bases removed from V and 8 bases from J, the gap between germline ends came to 28 bases. Germline V lookup: CDR1 SNHLY, CDR2 FYNNEI. The DNA for the CDR3 is TGTGCCAGCAGCCACCCTATTAGCCCCCGGGACTCCTCTACCCAGTACTTC. As protein: CASSHPISPRDSSTQYF.

This sequence joins TRBV10-3 and TRBJ2-1; D is possibly TRBD1 (7 bases). Trimming took off 0 bases at V and 4 bases at J, with 16 bases between the two ends. Germline CDR1 and CDR2: ENHRY and SYGVKD. CDR3 length: 17 residues. CDR3 in amino acids: CAISESILRDRYNEQFF. The DNA for the CDR3 is TGTGCCATCAGTGAGTCGATCTTGCGGGACAGATACAATGAGCAGTTCTTC.

V gene TRBV5-4 combines with J gene TRBJ2-7; 8 bases map to TRBD2. V was pared by 1 base and J by 7 bases, with 7 bases of the junction left unmatched. This CDR3 has 14 amino acids. CDR1 and CDR2 (germline): SGHNT, YYREEE (reference sequence). CDR3 nucleotides: TGTGCCAGCAGCTTGACTAGCGGCGCTTTGGAGCAGTACTTC. It yields the protein CASSLTSGALEQYF.